Listed here are 19 T cell receptor beta chains from one sample, sequenced in a study of cytomegalovirus exposure and HLA in healthy donors. Primers included in the PCR were 60 Vbeta and 13 Jbeta primers. TCRdb's copy holds only in-frame clones and misses some; the assay was immunoSEQ multiplex PCR. The sample consists of some 120,000 clones, around three quarters of them appearing once. Sequences were obtained from PBMCs. The receptors come from a human donor in good health.

The chain has TRBV25-1 and TRBJ1-2; TRBD1 matches at 7 bases. The CDR3 runs to 13 residues. With V trimmed by 8 bases and J by 8 bases, 11 bases remained unmatched. Germline CDR1 MGHDK, CDR2 SYGVNS. CDR3 nucleotides: TGTGCCAGCGAACCCCCGACAGGGCTCGGCTACACCTTC. It specifies CASEPPTGLGYTF.

This clone was seen a single time. The V gene is TRBV1, the J gene TRBJ2-7; TRBD1 is the table's D call and was not checked against the DNA. TRBV1 is tagged as a pseudogene. CDR3 length: 17 amino acids. This chain's CDR3 is CTSSQDRCGDRNYEQYF. CDR3 coding DNA: TGCACCAGCAGCCAAGATCGTTGCGGCGACAGGAACTACGAGCAGTACTTC.

The V gene is TRBV28, the J gene TRBJ1-2; D is possibly TRBD1 (5 bases). The V end lost 5 bases, the J end lost 8 bases, and 12 bases lay between the germline ends. Germline V gives CDR1 MDHEN, CDR2 SYDVKM. The CDR3 totals 12 residues. As DNA, the CDR3 is TGTGCCAGCAGTGCCGACAGCCTCGGCTACACCTTC. Its translation is CASSADSLGYTF.

This clone has just one count. This chain connects TRBV9 to TRBJ2-1; 9 bases fit TRBD2. CDR1 SGDLS and CDR2 YYNGEE come from the germline V gene. Trimming cost V 5 bases and J 0 bases; bases outside gene matches: 3. The CDR3 contains 15 residues. The CDR3 nucleotides are TGTGCCAGCAGTCCTAGCGGGAACTCCTACAATGAGCAGTTCTTC. Translating gives CASSPSGNSYNEQFF.

This sequence joins TRBV9 and TRBJ2-1; 7 nucleotides agree with TRBD1. The CDR3 covers 15 residues. J gave up 6 bases and V 0 bases, and 6 bases lay outside the gene matches. The V gene's germline CDR1 is SGDLS and CDR2 YYNGEE. Here the CDR3 reads CASSVGQGVINEQFF. Here the CDR3 DNA reads TGTGCCAGCAGCGTAGGCCAGGGGGTAATCAATGAGCAGTTCTTC. The complete variable domain, with remaining parts taken from reference TRBV9 and TRBJ2-1, reads DSGVTQTPKHLITATGQRVTLRCSPRSGDLSVYWYQQSLDQGLQFLIQYYNGEERAKGNILERFSAQQFPDLHSELNLSSLELGDSALYFCASSVGQGVINEQFFGPGTRLTVL.

The table lists this clone with many counts. The chain employs TRBV28 and TRBJ2-7, with a tentative D call TRBD1 (5 bases). Germline-derived CDR1 and CDR2 are MDHEN and SYDVKM. Trimming stripped 2 bases from V and 6 bases from J, with 11 bases between. The CDR3 spans 13 residues. CDR3 sequence reads: CASSLGRALEQYF. The CDR3 nucleotides are TGTGCCAGCAGTTTAGGCAGGGCACTCGAGCAGTACTTC.

J is TRBJ2-7 and V is TRBV6-6; perhaps TRBD2 as D (6 bases). CDR1 is MNHNY, CDR2 SVGAGI, per germline (reference sequence). The CDR3 sequence is 15 residues long. Trimming left V 5 bases short and J 4 bases short, with 18 bases between. This CDR3 is CASSPNWGTLYEQYF. CDR3 sequence (DNA): TGTGCCAGCAGTCCGAACTGGGGGACTCTGTACGAGCAGTACTTC.

This clone was observed a single time. V usage is TRBV28 and J usage is TRBJ1-1; TRBD1 is a possible D gene (5 bases). The CDR3 runs to 14 residues. The V end lost 6 bases, the J end lost 5 bases, and 16 bases lay between the germline ends. Germline assignment: CDR1 MDHEN and CDR2 SYDVKM. CDR3 in amino acids: CASRLLRGGTEAFF. The CDR3 nucleotides read TGTGCCAGCAGACTTCTAAGGGGTGGGACTGAAGCTTTCTTT. Together with reference TRBV28 and TRBJ1-1, the CDR3 gives the full variable domain: DVKVTQSSRYLVKRTGEKVFLECVQDMDHENMFWYRQDPGLGLRLIYFSYDVKMKEKGDIPEGYSVSREKKERFSLILESASTNQTSMYLCASRLLRGGTEAFFGQGTRLTVV.

V gene TRBV28 combines with J gene TRBJ2-7, with TRBD1 matching 8 bases. There are 14 residues in the CDR3. V gave up 4 bases and J gave up 3 bases; unmatched junction bases: 5. CDR1 MDHEN and CDR2 SYDVKM come from the germline V gene. This chain's CDR3 is CASSSAGQDYEQYF. Written as DNA, the CDR3 is TGTGCCAGCAGTTCCGCGGGACAGGACTACGAGCAGTACTTC.

The V gene is TRBV21-1, the J gene TRBJ1-2; the table's D call of TRBD1 was not tested on the DNA. TRBV21-1 is described as a pseudogene. This CDR3 is 17 amino acids long. CDR3 in amino acids: CASSFTPRQPYGYGYTF. CDR3 in DNA: TGTGCCAGCAGCTTTACCCCGAGACAGCCCTATGGCTATGGCTACACCTTC.

J is TRBJ2-7 and V is TRBV5-1, with 10 positions matching TRBD1. CDR3 length: 14 amino acids. CDR1 SGHRS and CDR2 YFSETQ come from the germline V gene. Trimming took 4 bases from V and 2 from J; bases not matched to a gene: 3. DNA of the CDR3: TGCGCCAGCAGCACGGGACAGGGGCCCTACGAGCAGTACTTC. This codes for CASSTGQGPYEQYF.

The chain joins TRBV7-3 to TRBJ2-1; a weak D match, TRBD2 (6 bases). The CDR3 extends over 12 amino acids. Germline lookup yields CDR1 SGHTA and CDR2 FQGTGA. Trimming removed 4 bases from V and 7 bases from J, with 8 bases in between. This chain's CDR3 is CASSSGLNEQFF. The CDR3 DNA reads TGTGCCAGCAGCTCCGGACTAAATGAGCAGTTCTTC. Drawing the rest from reference TRBV7-3 and TRBJ2-1, the complete variable domain is GAGVSQTPSNKVTEKGKYVELRCDPISGHTALYWYRQSLGQGPEFLIYFQGTGAADDSGLPNDRFFAVRPEGSVSTLKIQRTERGDSAVYLCASSSGLNEQFFGPGTRLTVL.

The chain uses TRBV19 and TRBJ1-5; tentative D call: TRBD1 (6 bases). Germline V gives CDR1 LNHDA, CDR2 SQIVND (reference sequence). The CDR3 contains 15 residues. Trimming shortened V by 5 bases and J by 4 bases, and 15 bases separated the two germline ends. The CDR3 sequence is CASSGGGRGNQPQHF. In nucleotides, the CDR3 is TGTGCCAGTAGTGGGGGGGGCCGAGGGAATCAGCCCCAGCATTTT.

This chain uses TRBV27 with TRBJ2-3; 8 positions agree with TRBD2. Germline-derived CDR1 and CDR2 are MNHEY and SMNVEV (reference sequence). Trimming cost V 7 bases and J 2 bases; bases outside gene matches: 14. This CDR3 has 17 amino acids. This CDR3 is CASTLRGGLVFTDTQYF. The CDR3 nucleotides read TGTGCCAGCACTCTGAGGGGGGGACTAGTTTTCACAGATACGCAGTATTTT.

The V gene is TRBV7-8, the J gene TRBJ2-5; 8 bases agree with TRBD1. Trimming at V came to 5 bases and at J to 4 bases, leaving 9 bases not matched to a gene. The CDR3 has 15 residues. Germline V gene sequence: CDR1 SGHVS, CDR2 FQNEAQ. DNA of the CDR3: TGTGCCAGCAGCCCCCGGACAGGGTGGGGAGAGACCCAGTACTTC. It encodes CASSPRTGWGETQYF.

This clone showed up just a few times. The chain carries TRBV6-1 and TRBJ2-1; D unclear. Germline V gene data show CDR1 as MNHNS and CDR2 as SASEGT. The CDR3 loop spans 16 amino acids. Between the trimmed V and J ends, which lost 3 bases and 0 bases, there was a span of 12 bases. The CDR3 DNA is TGTGCCAGCAGTGATGAACTACACAACTCCTACAATGAGCAGTTCTTC. This gives the protein CASSDELHNSYNEQFF.

Only one count was recorded for this clone. V is TRBV25-1 and J is TRBJ1-2, with 7 bases lining up with TRBD1. The CDR3 is 15 amino acids. Per germline, CDR1 MGHDK and CDR2 SYGVNS. V lost 0 bases, J lost 2 bases, and 3 bases stayed unmatched. CDR3 in DNA: TGTGCCAGCAGTGAATATGAGACAGGGAACTATGGCTACACCTTC. This encodes CASSEYETGNYGYTF.

The chain carries TRBV6-1 and TRBJ1-1; the D gene is possibly TRBD1 (6 bases). Trimming stripped 6 bases from V and 4 bases from J, with 18 bases between. The germline CDR1 and CDR2 sequences are MNHNS and SASEGT. The CDR3 runs to 15 residues. CDR3 bases: TGTGCCAGCAGAGATAATCAGGGGCCAGGCACTGAAGCTTTCTTT. Translation: CASRDNQGPGTEAFF.

This rearrangement joins TRBV6-1 to TRBJ1-5; 9 bases align to TRBD1. Germline CDR1 is MNHNS and CDR2 is SASEGT. V shed 5 bases, J shed 1 base, and the junction held 3 bases outside the gene matches. The CDR3 sequence is 15 residues long. CDR3 coding DNA: TGTGCCAGCAGTCACAGGGGGCCAAGCAATCAGCCCCAGCATTTT. Translated, it gives CASSHRGPSNQPQHF.